The 17 T cell receptor beta chains given below trace back to one sample, sequenced in a study of T cells in Graves' hyperthyroidism and ophthalmopathy. Amplification of TCR beta CDR3 regions used RNA as the template. The TCR CDR3 first-round RT-PCR relied on the HTBI primer set. TCRdb re-called the multiplex PCR reads through MiXCR, storing one row per CDR3 protein. Of about 370,000 distinct CDR3 sequences in the sample, about 15% were seen once. Sequencing used blood. The receptors originated from a woman between 55 and 75 years old with Graves' ophthalmopathy.

The rearrangement uses TRBV20-1 and TRBJ2-5; the match to TRBD2 covers 8 bases. V dropped 5 bases and J dropped 4; count of bases not matched to a gene: 9. CDR1 and CDR2 from the germline V gene are DFQATT and SNEGSKA (reference sequence). The CDR3 sequence is 14 residues long. Here the CDR3 reads CSALTSGGGETQYF. Written as DNA, the CDR3 is TGCAGTGCTCTTACTAGCGGTGGGGGAGAGACCCAGTACTTC.

In regard to this clonotype: One junction end does not reproduce the germline sequence, and a read error may be involved. The chain uses TRBV2 and TRBJ2-2; D is uncertain. Germline V lookup: CDR1 SNHLY, CDR2 FYNNEI. CDR3 length: 12 amino acids. In DNA form, the CDR3 reads TGTGCCGGCAGTGGAAACACCGGGGAGCTGTTTTTT. Its protein is CAGSGNTGELFF.

This clonotype occurred many times. The V gene is TRBV7-2, the J gene TRBJ2-5; no clear D gene. There are 13 residues in the CDR3. Trimming left V 0 bases short and J 13 bases short, with 15 bases between. The germline V gene encodes CDR1 SGHTA and CDR2 FQGNSA. This CDR3 is CASSLATADRTYF. The CDR3 DNA reads TGTGCCAGCAGCTTAGCCACAGCAGATCGAACGTACTTC.

The chain has TRBV20-1 and TRBJ2-4; maybe TRBD2 (5 bases). CDR1 and CDR2 (germline): DFQATT, SNEGSKA (reference sequence). This CDR3 contains 16 residues. Trimming stripped 3 bases from V and 1 base from J, with 16 bases between. The CDR3 protein is CSASAMRAAAKNIQYF. CDR3 coding DNA: TGCAGTGCTAGCGCTATGAGAGCGGCCGCCAAAAACATTCAGTACTTC.

Remarks on this clonotype: Compared with germline, one end of the junction differs, possibly owing to a read error. The chain combines TRBV5-5 with TRBJ2-5; TRBD2 matches 12 bases. CDR1 and CDR2 (germline): SGHKS, YYEKEE (reference sequence). CDR3 length: 18 amino acids. CDR3 nucleotides: TGCGCCAGCAGCTCCCTCCCTCTAGCGGGAGGGGCCCAAGAGACCCAGTACTTC. Protein: CASSSLPLAGGAQETQYF.

This clonotype was counted between two and nine times. In nucleotides, the CDR3 is TGTGCCACCAGTGAGGGGATAACCGGGGAGCTGTTTTTT. The encoded protein is CATSEGITGELFF. The chain joins TRBV24-1 to TRBJ2-2; D not resolved. Germline lookup yields CDR1 KGHDR and CDR2 SFDVKD. The CDR3 has 13 amino acids. Trimming left V 4 bases short and J 5 bases short, with 7 bases between.

The rearrangement uses TRBV12-3 or TRBV12-4 and TRBJ2-3; no clear D. Trimming removed 5 bases from V and 6 bases from J, with 18 bases in between. The CDR3 spans 15 residues. The CDR3 sequence is CASSATDVVADTQYF. The CDR3 DNA reads as TGTGCCAGCAGTGCCACGGACGTTGTTGCTGATACGCAGTATTTT.

Comments on this clonotype: At one boundary the junction diverges from the germline segment, which might be a read error. J is TRBJ1-3 and V is TRBV6-1; TRBD1 is a possible D gene (5 bases). CDR1 is MNHNS, CDR2 SASEGT, per germline. This CDR3 has 17 residues. CDR3 sequence reads: CASSLTGRPNSGNTIYF. For the CDR3, the DNA is TGTGCCAGCAGCCTAACAGGACGGCCAAACTCTGGAAATACCATATATTTT.

The gene calls are TRBV3-1 and TRBJ2-2; D is perhaps TRBD1 (6 bases). Trimming removed 7 bases at V and 2 bases at J, with 14 bases between. CDR3 length equals 15 residues. CDR1 is LGHDT and CDR2 is YNNKEL in the germline V gene (reference sequence). This CDR3 is CASKDRDINTGELFF. In DNA form, the CDR3 reads TGTGCCAGCAAGGACCGGGACATAAACACCGGGGAGCTGTTTTTT. The full variable domain, in which reference TRBV3-1 and TRBJ2-2 provide the parts outside the CDR3, is DTAVSQTPKYLVTQMGNDKSIKCEQNLGHDTMYWYKQDSKKFLKIMFSYNNKELIINETVPNRFSPKSPDKAHLNLHINSLELGDSAVYFCASKDRDINTGELFFGEGSRLTVL.

This clonotype has at least ten counts. As DNA, the CDR3 is TGTGCCAGCAGTTCCCCGCCGGTAGCGCGCAGGGGGAATGAGCAGTTCTTC. It specifies CASSSPPVARRGNEQFF. The chain has TRBV28 and TRBJ2-1; TRBD1 aligns across 7 bases. This CDR3 has 17 residues. With V trimmed by 4 bases and J by 7 bases, 16 bases remained unmatched. From germline, CDR1 is MDHEN and CDR2 SYDVKM.

There are many counts of this clonotype. The rearrangement joins TRBV28 to TRBJ2-1; TRBD2 matches 9 bases. CDR1 and CDR2 (germline): MDHEN, SYDVKM. CDR3 size: 16 residues. J was trimmed by 8 bases and V by 6 bases; bases with no gene match: 14. The CDR3 nucleotides read TGTGCCAGCAGGAAGACTAGCGGCCCCAGAAAGTATGAGCAGTTCTTC. Translated, it gives CASRKTSGPRKYEQFF. The entire variable domain, with the rest obtained from reference TRBV28 and TRBJ2-1, is as follows: DVKVTQSSRYLVKRTGEKVFLECVQDMDHENMFWYRQDPGLGLRLIYFSYDVKMKEKGDIPEGYSVSREKKERFSLILESASTNQTSMYLCASRKTSGPRKYEQFFGPGTRLTVL.

With respect to this clonotype: A read error may be the cause here, since a much bigger clone is one base away. The chain is built from TRBV27 and TRBJ2-5, with D maybe TRBD1 (6 bases). The germline V gene has CDR1 MNHEY and CDR2 SMNVEV (reference sequence). The CDR3 covers 14 residues. The chain's CDR3 is CARSSQGRRETQYF. CDR3 nucleotide sequence: TGTGCCCGCAGTTCCCAGGGGCGCCGGGAGACCCAGTACTTC.

This clonotype occurred many times. J is TRBJ2-1 and V is TRBV24-1; unclear D gene. Per germline, CDR1 KGHDR and CDR2 SFDVKD. This CDR3 spans 12 amino acids. The V end was cut by 0 bases, the J end by 9 bases, with 5 bases between. The CDR3, as DNA: TGTGCCACCAGTGATTTGAAGCGTGAGCAGTTCTTC. Translation gives CATSDLKREQFF.

The chain links TRBV29-1 to TRBJ2-5, with D tentatively TRBD2 (5 bases). CDR1 and CDR2 (germline): SQVTM, ANQGSEA. Trimming removed 4 bases from V and 5 bases from J, with 11 bases in between. The CDR3 is 12 residues long. CDR3 sequence: CSVVRGVETQYF. The CDR3 region has the DNA TGCAGCGTTGTTCGGGGAGTGGAGACCCAGTACTTC.

The chain uses TRBV6-2 or TRBV6-3 and TRBJ2-1; the D is unclear. Trimming removed 4 bases at V and 2 bases at J, with 12 bases between. The CDR3 is 15 residues long. Germline V lookup: CDR1 MNHEY, CDR2 SVGEGT. CDR3 protein: CASSSQVQAYNEQFF. The CDR3 nucleotides read TGTGCCAGCAGTTCGCAGGTCCAAGCCTACAATGAGCAGTTCTTC.

This clonotype was observed at least ten times. The chain employs TRBV11-2 and TRBJ2-7, with TRBD2 matching over 10 bases. The CDR3 runs 17 residues. The junction had 10 bases not matched to a gene; V was cut back by 5 bases and J by 0 bases. Per the germline V gene, CDR1 is SGHAT and CDR2 is FQNNGV. The CDR3, as DNA: TGTGCCAGCAGCCCGGGCTGGTCTAGCGGGAGCTCCTACGAGCAGTACTTC. Its protein is CASSPGWSSGSSYEQYF. Combining the CDR3 with reference TRBV11-2 and TRBJ2-7 gives the whole variable domain EAGVAQSPRYKIIEKRQSVAFWCNPISGHATLYWYQQILGQGPKLLIQFQNNGVVDDSQLPKDRFSAERLKGVDSTLKIQPAKLEDSAVYLCASSPGWSSGSSYEQYFGPGTRLTVT.

V and J are TRBV5-4 and TRBJ2-2, with TRBD2 as a possible D gene (7 bases). CDR3 size: 15 residues. V was pared by 1 base and J by 3 bases, with 10 bases between. Germline assignment: CDR1 SGHNT and CDR2 YYREEE (reference sequence). CDR3 loop: CASSLPGGDTGELFF. DNA for the CDR3: TGTGCCAGCAGCTTGCCGGGGGGCGACACCGGGGAGCTGTTTTTT.